These 8 T cell receptor beta chains were sequenced from one sample in a study of blood T cell repertoires in COVID-19. Using immunoSEQ multiplex PCR, the repertoire was profiled, and TCRdb retains in-frame clones only, with some absent. The sample consists of roughly 29,000 clones, approximately 79% of them appearing once. Source material: peripheral blood. The source is a boy younger than 10 with active or convalescent COVID-19.

The chain has TRBV10-1 and TRBJ2-1; 11 bases match TRBD2. CDR3 length: 16 residues. Unmatched junction bases numbered 6, after V lost 0 bases and J lost 8 bases. Germline values: CDR1 WNHNN, CDR2 SYGVQD (reference sequence). The DNA for the CDR3 is TGCGCCAGCAGTGAGTCGTCTAGCGGGAGGAGGGATGAGCAGTTCTTC. Protein product: CASSESSSGRRDEQFF.

The gene calls are TRBV5-4 and TRBJ1-4, with 8 bases matching TRBD1. The CDR3 totals 14 residues. The germline V gene encodes CDR1 SGHNT and CDR2 YYREEE (reference sequence). After removal of 4 bases from V and 8 bases from J, the junction contained 7 bases not matched to a gene. The CDR3 sequence: CASSPGQGGEKLFF. The CDR3 DNA reads as TGTGCCAGCAGCCCCGGACAGGGTGGGGAAAAACTGTTTTTT.

This chain links TRBV27 with TRBJ1-5; 8 bases map to TRBD1. Trimming took 2 bases from V and 0 from J; bases not matched to a gene: 24. Per germline, CDR1 MNHEY and CDR2 SMNVEV (reference sequence). This CDR3 has 23 residues. The DNA for the CDR3 is TGTGCCAGCAGTTTAAGAGGAATCCGGACAGGGCAGGGGGCGCGGGATAGCAATCAGCCCCAGCATTTT. This encodes CASSLRGIRTGQGARDSNQPQHF.

The chain employs TRBV11-2 and TRBJ2-1; D might be TRBD2 (5 bases). CDR1 is SGHAT, CDR2 FQNNGV, per germline. V lost 1 base to trimming and J lost 9 bases, with 16 bases between them. The CDR3 is 15 residues long. This CDR3 is CASSLGGTRQGEQFF. Written as DNA, the CDR3 is TGTGCCAGCAGCTTAGGTGGCACTAGGCAAGGTGAGCAGTTCTTC.

This sequence joins TRBV19 and TRBJ1-6; TRBD1 might be the D (6 bases). The CDR3 runs to 13 residues. CDR1 is LNHDA and CDR2 is SQIVND in the germline V gene (reference sequence). Trimming removed 3 bases from V and 10 bases from J, with 10 bases in between. This chain's CDR3 is CASSIGTLSPLHF. CDR3 nucleotide sequence: TGTGCCAGTAGTATCGGGACACTCTCACCCCTCCACTTT. Full variable domain (remainder filled in from reference TRBV19 and TRBJ1-6): DGGITQSPKYLFRKEGQNVTLSCEQNLNHDAMYWYRQDPGQGLRLIYYSQIVNDFQKGDIAEGYSVSREKKESFPLTVTSAQKNPTAFYLCASSIGTLSPLHFGNGTRLTVT.

The rearrangement links TRBV27 to TRBJ2-5, with TRBD1 matching 7 bases. The J segment lost 1 base and the V segment lost 5 bases, leaving 10 bases of the junction unmatched. The CDR3 loop spans 16 amino acids. Germline values: CDR1 MNHEY, CDR2 SMNVEV (reference sequence). This CDR3 is CASSTAGTAGQETQYF. The CDR3 DNA follows: TGTGCCAGCAGTACCGCCGGGACAGCAGGCCAAGAGACCCAGTACTTC.

V usage is TRBV11-2 and J usage is TRBJ2-7; TRBD1 matches 7 bases. This CDR3 has 13 residues. CDR1 is SGHAT and CDR2 is FQNNGV in the germline V gene. V was pared by 0 bases and J by 4 bases, with 0 bases of the junction left unmatched. CDR3 nucleotide sequence: TGTGCCAGCAGCTTAGAGACAGGGTACGAGCAGTACTTC. Protein product: CASSLETGYEQYF.

The CDR3 spells CASSQERLAGYPEQFF. CDR3 coding DNA: TGTGCCAGCAGCCAAGAGAGACTAGCGGGGTACCCTGAGCAGTTCTTC. J is TRBJ2-1 and V is TRBV3-1 (or the pseudogene TRBV3-2); 11 positions agree with TRBD2. J lost 9 bases, V lost 0 bases, and 7 bases had no gene match. The CDR3 runs to 16 residues. Germline lookup yields CDR1 LGHDT and CDR2 YNNKEL (reference sequence).